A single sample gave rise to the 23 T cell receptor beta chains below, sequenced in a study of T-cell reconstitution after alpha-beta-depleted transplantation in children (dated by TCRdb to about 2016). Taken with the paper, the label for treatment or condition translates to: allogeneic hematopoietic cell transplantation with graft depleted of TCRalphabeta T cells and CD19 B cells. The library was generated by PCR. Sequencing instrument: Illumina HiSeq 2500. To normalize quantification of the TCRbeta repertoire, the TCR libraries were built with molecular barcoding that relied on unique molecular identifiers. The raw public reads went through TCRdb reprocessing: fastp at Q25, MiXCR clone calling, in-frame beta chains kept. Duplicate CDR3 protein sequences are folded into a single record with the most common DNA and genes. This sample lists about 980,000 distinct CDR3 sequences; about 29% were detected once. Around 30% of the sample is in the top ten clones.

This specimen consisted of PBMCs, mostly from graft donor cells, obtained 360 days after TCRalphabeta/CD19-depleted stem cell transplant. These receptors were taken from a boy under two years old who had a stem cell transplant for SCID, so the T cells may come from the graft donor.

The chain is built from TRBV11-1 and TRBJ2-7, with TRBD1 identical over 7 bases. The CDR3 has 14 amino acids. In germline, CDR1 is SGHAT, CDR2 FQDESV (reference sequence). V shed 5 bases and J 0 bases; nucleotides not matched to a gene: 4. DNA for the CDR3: TGTGCCAGCAGCAAGGACAGGAGCTCCTACGAGCAGTACTTC. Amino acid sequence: CASSKDRSSYEQYF.

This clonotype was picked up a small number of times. The CDR3 region has the DNA TGCGCCAGCAGCTTGGCGCCCTCCGGGAGGCCGTTCCAAGAGACCCAGTACTTC. This translates into CASSLAPSGRPFQETQYF. The rearrangement links TRBV5-1 to TRBJ2-5; TRBD2 matches 7 bases. The CDR3 length is 18 residues. With 0 bases clipped from V and 1 base from J, the junction kept 12 bases outside the gene matches. Germline lookup yields CDR1 SGHRS and CDR2 YFSETQ.

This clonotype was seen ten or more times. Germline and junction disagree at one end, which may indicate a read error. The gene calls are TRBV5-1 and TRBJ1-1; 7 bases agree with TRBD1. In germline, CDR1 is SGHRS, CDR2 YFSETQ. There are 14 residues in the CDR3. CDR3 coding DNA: TGTGCCAGCAGCCCTGACAGGGCAAACACTGAAGCTTTCTTT. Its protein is CASSPDRANTEAFF.

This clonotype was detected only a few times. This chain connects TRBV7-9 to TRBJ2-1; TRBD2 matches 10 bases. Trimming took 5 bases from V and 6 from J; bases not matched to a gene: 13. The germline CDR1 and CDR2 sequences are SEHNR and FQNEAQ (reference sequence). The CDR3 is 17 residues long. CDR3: CASSPPAGGRSGNEQFF. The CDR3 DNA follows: TGTGCCAGCAGCCCTCCAGCGGGGGGGCGGTCTGGCAATGAGCAGTTCTTC. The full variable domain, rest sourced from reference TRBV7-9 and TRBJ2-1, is DTGVSQNPRHKITKRGQNVTFRCDPISEHNRLYWYRQTLGQGPEFLTYFQNEAQLEKSRLLSDRFSAERPKGSFSTLEIQRTEQGDSAMYLCASSPPAGGRSGNEQFFGPGTRLTVL.

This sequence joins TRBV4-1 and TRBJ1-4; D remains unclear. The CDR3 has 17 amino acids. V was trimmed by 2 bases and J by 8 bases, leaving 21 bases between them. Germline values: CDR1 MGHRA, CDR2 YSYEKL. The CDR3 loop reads CASSQPLKVRGGEKLFF. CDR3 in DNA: TGCGCCAGCAGCCAACCCCTAAAAGTGCGGGGAGGAGAAAAACTGTTTTTT.

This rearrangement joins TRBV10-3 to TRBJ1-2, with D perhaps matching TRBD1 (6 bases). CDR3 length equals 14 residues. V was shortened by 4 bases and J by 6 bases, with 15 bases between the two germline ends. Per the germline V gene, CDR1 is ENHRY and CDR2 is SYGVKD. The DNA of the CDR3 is TGTGCCATCAGTGGGTCAGACAGGCTCCATGGCTACACCTTC. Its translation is CAISGSDRLHGYTF.

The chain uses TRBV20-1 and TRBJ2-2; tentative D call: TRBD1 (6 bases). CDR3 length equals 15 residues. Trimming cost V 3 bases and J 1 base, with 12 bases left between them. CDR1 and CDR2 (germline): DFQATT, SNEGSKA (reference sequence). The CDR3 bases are TGCAGTGCTAGCCCTGGACAGAAGAACACCGGGGAGCTGTTTTTT. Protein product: CSASPGQKNTGELFF.

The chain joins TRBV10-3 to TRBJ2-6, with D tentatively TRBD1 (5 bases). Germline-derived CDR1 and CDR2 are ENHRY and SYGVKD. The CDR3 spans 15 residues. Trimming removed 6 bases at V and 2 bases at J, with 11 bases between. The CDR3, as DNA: TGTGCCATCAGGGATGGACAAACTGGGGCCAACGTCCTGACTTTC. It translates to CAIRDGQTGANVLTF.

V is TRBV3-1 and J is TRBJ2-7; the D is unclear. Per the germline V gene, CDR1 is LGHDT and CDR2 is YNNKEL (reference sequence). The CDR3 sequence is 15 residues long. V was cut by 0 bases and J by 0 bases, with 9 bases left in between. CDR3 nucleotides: TGTGCCAGCAGCCAAGATTGGGAAAGCTCCTACGAGCAGTACTTC. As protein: CASSQDWESSYEQYF.

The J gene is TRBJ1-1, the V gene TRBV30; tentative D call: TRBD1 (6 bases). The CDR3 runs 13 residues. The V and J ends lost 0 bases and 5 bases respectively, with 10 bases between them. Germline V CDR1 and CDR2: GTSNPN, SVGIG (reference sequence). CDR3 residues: CAWSVTGRTEAFF. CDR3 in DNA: TGTGCCTGGAGTGTAACAGGGAGGACTGAAGCTTTCTTT.

As DNA, the CDR3 is TGTGCCAGCACCAGGACTAGCGGGTCCTTGAGGGCCAACGTCCTGACTTTC. Its protein is CASTRTSGSLRANVLTF. The chain uses TRBV12-3 or TRBV12-4 and TRBJ2-6, with TRBD2 matching 11 bases. The CDR3 contains 17 residues. After removal of 7 bases from V and 5 bases from J, the junction contained 10 bases not matched to a gene.

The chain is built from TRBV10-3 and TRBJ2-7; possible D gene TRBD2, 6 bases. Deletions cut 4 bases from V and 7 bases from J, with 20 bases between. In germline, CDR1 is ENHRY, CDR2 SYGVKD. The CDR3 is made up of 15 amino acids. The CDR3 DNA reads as TGTGCCATCAGTGTGAGCGGGCCCTATACCCCTGAGCAGTACTTC. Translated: CAISVSGPYTPEQYF.

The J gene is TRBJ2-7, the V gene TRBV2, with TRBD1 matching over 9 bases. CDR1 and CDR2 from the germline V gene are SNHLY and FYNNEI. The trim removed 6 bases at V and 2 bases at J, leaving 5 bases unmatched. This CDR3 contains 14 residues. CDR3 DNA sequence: TGTGCCAGCAGGAACAGGGGGCGGCCCTACGAGCAGTACTTC. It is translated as CASRNRGRPYEQYF.

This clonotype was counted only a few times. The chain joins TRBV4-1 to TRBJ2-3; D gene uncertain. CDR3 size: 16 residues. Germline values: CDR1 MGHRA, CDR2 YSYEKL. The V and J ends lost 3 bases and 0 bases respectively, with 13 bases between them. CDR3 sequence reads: CASSQLPLPSTDTQYF. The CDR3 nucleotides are TGCGCCAGCAGCCAGCTCCCCTTACCTAGCACAGATACGCAGTATTTT.

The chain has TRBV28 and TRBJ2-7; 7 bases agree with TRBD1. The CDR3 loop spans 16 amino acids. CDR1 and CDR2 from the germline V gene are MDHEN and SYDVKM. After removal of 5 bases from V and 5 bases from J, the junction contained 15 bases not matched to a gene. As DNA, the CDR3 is TGTGCCAGCAGTCCCGAAAGGGGGCGCTTTCTAGACGAGCAGTACTTC. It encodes CASSPERGRFLDEQYF.

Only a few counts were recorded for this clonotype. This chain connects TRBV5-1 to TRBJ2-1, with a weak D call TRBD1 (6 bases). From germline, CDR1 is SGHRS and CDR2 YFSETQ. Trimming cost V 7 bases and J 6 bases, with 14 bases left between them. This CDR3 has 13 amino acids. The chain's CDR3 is CASAQGNSNEQFF. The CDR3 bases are TGCGCCAGCGCGCAGGGGAACAGCAATGAGCAGTTCTTC.

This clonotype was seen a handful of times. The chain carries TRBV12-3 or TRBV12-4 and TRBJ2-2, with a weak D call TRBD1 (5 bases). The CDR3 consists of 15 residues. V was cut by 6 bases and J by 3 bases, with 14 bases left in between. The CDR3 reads CASSRFLGDTGELFF. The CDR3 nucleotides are TGTGCCAGCAGCCGTTTTTTAGGGGACACCGGGGAGCTGTTTTTT.

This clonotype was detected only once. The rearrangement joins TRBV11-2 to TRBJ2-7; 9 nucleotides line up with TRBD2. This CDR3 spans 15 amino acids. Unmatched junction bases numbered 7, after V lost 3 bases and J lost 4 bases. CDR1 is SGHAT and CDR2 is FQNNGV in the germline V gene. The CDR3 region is CASSLIAGASYEQYF. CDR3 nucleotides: TGTGCCAGCAGCTTGATAGCGGGGGCCTCTTACGAGCAGTACTTC.

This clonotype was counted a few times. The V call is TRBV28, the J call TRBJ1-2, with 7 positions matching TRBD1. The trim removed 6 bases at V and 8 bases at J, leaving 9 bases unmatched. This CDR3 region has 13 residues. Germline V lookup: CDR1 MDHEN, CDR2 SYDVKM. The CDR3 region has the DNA TGTGCCAGCAGCCAGGACAGGATTGACGGCTACACCTTC. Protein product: CASSQDRIDGYTF.

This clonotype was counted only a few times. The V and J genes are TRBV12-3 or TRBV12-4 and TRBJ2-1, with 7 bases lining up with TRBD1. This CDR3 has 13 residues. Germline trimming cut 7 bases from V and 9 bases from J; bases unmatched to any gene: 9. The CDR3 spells CASTPTGSVEQFF. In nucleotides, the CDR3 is TGTGCCAGCACCCCGACAGGGTCGGTTGAGCAGTTCTTC.

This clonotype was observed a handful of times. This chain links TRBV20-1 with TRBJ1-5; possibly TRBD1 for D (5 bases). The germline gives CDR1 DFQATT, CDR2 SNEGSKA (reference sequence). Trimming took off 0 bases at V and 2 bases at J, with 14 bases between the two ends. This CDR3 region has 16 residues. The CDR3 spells CSARDEVGGGNQPQHF. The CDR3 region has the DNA TGCAGTGCTAGAGATGAGGTCGGGGGAGGCAATCAGCCCCAGCATTTT.

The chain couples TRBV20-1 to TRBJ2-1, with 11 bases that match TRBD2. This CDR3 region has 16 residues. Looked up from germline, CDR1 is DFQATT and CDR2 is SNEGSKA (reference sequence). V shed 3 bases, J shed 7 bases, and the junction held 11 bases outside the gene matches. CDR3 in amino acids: CSARDTSGSPRNEQFF. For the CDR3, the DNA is TGCAGTGCTAGGGATACTAGCGGGAGCCCTCGGAATGAGCAGTTCTTC.

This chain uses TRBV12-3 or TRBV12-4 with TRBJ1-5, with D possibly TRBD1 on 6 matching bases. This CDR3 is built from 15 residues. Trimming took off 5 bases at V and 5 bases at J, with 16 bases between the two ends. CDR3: CASSAQGTLDQPQHF. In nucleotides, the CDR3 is TGTGCCAGCAGTGCGCAGGGGACTCTAGATCAGCCCCAGCATTTT.